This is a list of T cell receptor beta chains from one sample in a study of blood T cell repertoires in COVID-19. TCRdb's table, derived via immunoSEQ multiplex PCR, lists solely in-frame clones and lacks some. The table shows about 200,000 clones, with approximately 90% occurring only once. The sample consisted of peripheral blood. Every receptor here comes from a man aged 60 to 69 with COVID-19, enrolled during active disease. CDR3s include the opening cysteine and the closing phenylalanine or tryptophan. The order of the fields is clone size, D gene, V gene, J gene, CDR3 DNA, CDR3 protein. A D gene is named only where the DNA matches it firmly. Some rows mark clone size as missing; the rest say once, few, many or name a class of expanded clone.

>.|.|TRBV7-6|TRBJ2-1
TGTGCCAGCACCCCAACAGGGTCCTCCTACAATGAGCAGTTCTTC
CASTPTGSSYNEQFF
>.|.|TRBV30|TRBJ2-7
TGTGCCTGGAGTCCTAGTCGACTCCACGAGCAGTACTTC
CAWSPSRLHEQYF
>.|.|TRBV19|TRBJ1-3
TGTGCCAGTAGGCGGAGTGGAAACACCATATATTTT
CASRRSGNTIYF
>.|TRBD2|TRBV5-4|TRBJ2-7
TGTGCCAGCAGCTTGCGAGCGGGAGGGCCGTACGAGCAGTACTTC
CASSLRAGGPYEQYF
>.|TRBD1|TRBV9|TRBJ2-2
TGTGCCAGCAGCGCCGACAGGGCGAACACCGGGGAGCTGTTTTTT
CASSADRANTGELFF
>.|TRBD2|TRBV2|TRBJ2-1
TGTGCCAGCAGTGAGCCATCCCTAGCGGGAGTAGACAATGAGCAGTTCTTC
CASSEPSLAGVDNEQFF
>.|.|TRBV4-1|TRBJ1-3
TGCGCCAGCAGCCAAGTTCAAGGGGACACCATATATTTT
CASSQVQGDTIYF
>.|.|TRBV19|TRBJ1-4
TGTGCCATTCAGCGGGCACCTAATGAAAAACTGTTTTTT
CAIQRAPNEKLFF
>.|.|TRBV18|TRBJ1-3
TGTGCCAGCTCACCATACACAGGACGCTCTGGAAACACCATATATTTT
CASSPYTGRSGNTIYF
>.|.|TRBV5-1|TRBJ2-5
TGCGCCAGCAGCTTGGTGGCAGGTCAAGGGGAAGAGACCCAGTACTTC
CASSLVAGQGEETQYF
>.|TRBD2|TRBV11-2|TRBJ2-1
TGTGCCAGCAGCTTAGGGCGCCCAGCGGGGAGGGCGAATGAGCAGTTCTTC
CASSLGRPAGRANEQFF
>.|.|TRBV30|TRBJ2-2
TGTGCCTGGAGTGAACAGGCTACCGGGGAGCTGTTTTTT
CAWSEQATGELFF
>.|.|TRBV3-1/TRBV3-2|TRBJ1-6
TGTGCCAGCAGCCTAGGACAGCTAAATTCACCCCTCCACTTT
CASSLGQLNSPLHF
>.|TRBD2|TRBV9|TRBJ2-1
TGTGCCAGCAGCGTGAGTACCGGGACTAGCGGGACTTACAATGAGCAGTTCTTC
CASSVSTGTSGTYNEQFF
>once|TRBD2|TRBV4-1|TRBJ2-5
TGCGCCAGCAGCCAAGAACGCGGGACTAGCGGGGCGCAAGAGACCCAGTACTTC
CASSQERGTSGAQETQYF
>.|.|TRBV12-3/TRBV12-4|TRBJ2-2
TGTGCCAGCTGGAGGGCGAACACCGGGGAGCTGTTTTTT
CASWRANTGELFF
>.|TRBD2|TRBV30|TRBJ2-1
TGTGCCTGGAGTGACCTCCGGGGGGTAGGGCAGTTCTTC
CAWSDLRGVGQFF
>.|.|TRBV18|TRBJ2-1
TGTGCCAGCTCACCACAGGAGGGCGATGAGCAGTTCTTC
CASSPQEGDEQFF
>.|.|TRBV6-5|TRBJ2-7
TGTGCCAGCAGTAACACTATGCCTCGAGAGCAGTACTTC
CASSNTMPREQYF
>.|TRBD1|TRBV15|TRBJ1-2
TGTGCCACCAGCAGAGATGAGGACAGGGGAGCCTTTGGCTACACCTTC
CATSRDEDRGAFGYTF
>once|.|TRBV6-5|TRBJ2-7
TGTGCCTGCGGGGAGGTCCCGATCTACGAGCAGTACTTC
CACGEVPIYEQYF
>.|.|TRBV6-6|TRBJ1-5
TGTGCCAGCAGTCCACAACCCGCAGAGAGGGAGATCAGCAATCAGCCCCAGCATTTT
CASSPQPAEREISNQPQHF
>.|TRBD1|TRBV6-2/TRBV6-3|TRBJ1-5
TGTGCCAGCAGTTACATGGGACAGGGGGTAAATCAGCCCCAGCATTTT
CASSYMGQGVNQPQHF
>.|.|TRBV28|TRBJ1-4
TGTGCCAGCAGTTTAGGGCAGAGAAATGAAAAACTGTTTTTT
CASSLGQRNEKLFF
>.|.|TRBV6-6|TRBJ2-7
TGTGCCAGCCAGGTTTCCCCTCTCCCCTACGAGCAGTACTTC
CASQVSPLPYEQYF
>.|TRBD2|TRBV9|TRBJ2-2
TGTGCCAGCAGCCCTGTTGGGGCGGGAGGGAACACCGGGGAGCTGTTTTTT
CASSPVGAGGNTGELFF
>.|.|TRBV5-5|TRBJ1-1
TGTGCCAGCAGTTTCGACAGCAACACTGAAGCTTTCTTT
CASSFDSNTEAFF
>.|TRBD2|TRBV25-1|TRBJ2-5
TGTGCCAGCAGTGACGCGGGGGGACCCCAAGAGACCCAGTACTTC
CASSDAGGPQETQYF
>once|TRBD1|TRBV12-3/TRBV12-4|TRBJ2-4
TGTGCCAGCAGCTGGGACAGAGATGACATTCAGTACTTC
CASSWDRDDIQYF
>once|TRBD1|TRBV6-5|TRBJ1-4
TGTGCCAGCACCCCGGGACAGGGGTTTGAAAAACTGTTTTTT
CASTPGQGFEKLFF
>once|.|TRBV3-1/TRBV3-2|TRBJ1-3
TGTGCCAGCAGCCAACGAGGAGGACCTGGAAACACCATATATTTT
CASSQRGGPGNTIYF
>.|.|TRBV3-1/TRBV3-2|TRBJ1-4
TGTGCCAGCAGCTCGGGGGGACCCAATGAAAAACTGTTTTTT
CASSSGGPNEKLFF
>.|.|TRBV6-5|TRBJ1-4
TGTGCCAGCACCCGGCTGGGGGGTAATGAAAAACTGTTTTTT
CASTRLGGNEKLFF
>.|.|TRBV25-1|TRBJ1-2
TGTGCCAGCAGCAAAGGCGATTCCGGGTATGGCTACACCTTC
CASSKGDSGYGYTF
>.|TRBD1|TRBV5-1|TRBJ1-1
TGCGCCAGCAGCTCTATGGACAGGGCATTGACTGAAGCTTTCTTT
CASSSMDRALTEAFF
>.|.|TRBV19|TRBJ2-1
TGTGCCAGTAGTAAGGGGGTTTTACCGGAGCAGTTCTTC
CASSKGVLPEQFF
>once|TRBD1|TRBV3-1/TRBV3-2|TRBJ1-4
TGTGCCAGCAGCCAATACCGACAGGGACCGAATGAAAAACTGTTTTTT
CASSQYRQGPNEKLFF
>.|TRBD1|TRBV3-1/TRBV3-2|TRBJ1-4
TGTGCCAGCAGCCAATACACAGGGGGGACTCCAACTAATGAAAAACTGTTTTTT
CASSQYTGGTPTNEKLFF
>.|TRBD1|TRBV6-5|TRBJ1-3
TGTGCCAGCAGGACAGGGGTCGCAGGAAACACCATATATTTT
CASRTGVAGNTIYF
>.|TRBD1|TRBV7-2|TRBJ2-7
TGTGCCAGCAGCTTGGGTCCCCAGGGGGCATACGAGCAGTACTTC
CASSLGPQGAYEQYF